This T cell receptor (beta chain) was found in a study of shared clonotypes between healthy human individuals. In the study overall: The donor group consisted of a couple of women and three men, aged 18 to 49. Study conclusions and caveats: Generation probabilities of non-shared clonotypes were lower (relative to those shared by all four donors).

Using immunoSEQ multiplex PCR, the repertoire was profiled, and TCRdb retains in-frame clones only, with some absent. The sample comprises some 1 million clones, about three quarters of which are singletons, and approximately 1.5% rests with the top ten. A remark on this clone: The antigen is undetermined.

The germline V gene has CDR1 MDHEN and CDR2 SYDVKM. Trimming pared 2 bases from V and 3 bases from J, leaving 8 bases between. The CDR3 spans 13 residues. It was into CD45RA+ naive and CD45RA-negative memory subsets that the CD4+ cells were split. This chain joins TRBV28 and TRBJ2-7, with TRBD2 as a possible D gene (5 bases). The clonotype was recovered from a man younger than 35 in good health. Sequencing was performed on memory CD4+ T cells sorted from blood. As for subset: CD45RA-negative fraction. The CDR3 protein is CASSLAGLYEQYF. In DNA, the CDR3 is TGTGCCAGCAGTTTAGCAGGACTCTACGAGCAGTACTTC.